These 12 T cell receptor beta chains share one sample of origin, sequenced in a study of CD8 T cells in ankylosing spondylitis. TCRdb re-analysed the 5' RACE reads in MiXCR, keeping a single row per CDR3 protein. Among around 180,000 distinct CDR3 sequences listed, roughly 18% were seen once. The sequencing input was blood, either unsorted or a sorted T cell fraction (not recorded which). Receptors originate from a male donor aged 10-29 years with ankylosing spondylitis or in good health (not recorded which).

In its sample, this clonotype was seen many times. The rearrangement uses TRBV6-5 and TRBJ2-1, with D hard to call. V was pared by 8 bases and J by 5 bases, with 10 bases between. The CDR3 totals 12 residues. Germline lookup yields CDR1 MNHEY and CDR2 SVGAGI. The CDR3 sequence: CASGAIHNEQFF. The CDR3 region has the DNA TGTGCCAGCGGCGCGATACACAATGAGCAGTTCTTC.

This clonotype was detected ten times or more. This rearrangement joins TRBV12-3 or TRBV12-4 to TRBJ1-4; D not certain. This CDR3 has 14 residues. V was shortened by 1 base and J by 8 bases, with 11 bases between the two germline ends. This CDR3 is CASSLDLIHEKLFF. CDR3 nucleotide sequence: TGTGCCAGCAGTTTAGACCTTATCCACGAAAAACTGTTTTTT.

This clonotype was found many times. The chain uses TRBV29-1 and TRBJ1-1; D possibly corresponds to TRBD1 (6 bases). The V end was cut by 6 bases, the J end by 1 base, with 15 bases between. Germline loops: CDR1 SQVTM, CDR2 ANQGSEA. There are 14 residues in the CDR3. The CDR3 sequence is CSVSYRQANTEAFF. The CDR3 DNA reads TGCAGCGTATCCTACCGACAGGCGAACACTGAAGCTTTCTTT.

This clonotype appeared many times. V gene TRBV24-1 combines with J gene TRBJ2-1; 7 nucleotides align to TRBD2. The CDR3 runs 15 residues. With V trimmed by 0 bases and J by 5 bases, 3 bases remained unmatched. CDR1 is KGHDR, CDR2 SFDVKD, per germline. The CDR3: CATSDLRGLDNEQFF. The CDR3 DNA reads as TGTGCCACCAGTGATTTGCGCGGACTAGACAATGAGCAGTTCTTC.

This clonotype was recorded a few times. This chain joins TRBV29-1 and TRBJ2-1, with D possibly TRBD2 on 5 matching bases. Germline V gives CDR1 SQVTM, CDR2 ANQGSEA. Trimming took off 6 bases at V and 7 bases at J, with 25 bases between the two ends. The CDR3 is made up of 16 amino acids. The CDR3 nucleotides read TGCAGCGTCGACACCACATCCCTGAGGGCGGTGAATGAGCAGTTCTTC. It encodes CSVDTTSLRAVNEQFF.

This clonotype showed up many times. V is TRBV10-3 and J is TRBJ1-2; D is ambiguous. CDR1 is ENHRY and CDR2 is SYGVKD in the germline V gene. This CDR3 is 12 amino acids long. The V and J ends lost 2 bases and 3 bases respectively, with 4 bases between them. The CDR3 sequence: CAISEGDYGYTF. CDR3 nucleotides: TGTGCCATCAGTGAGGGAGACTATGGCTACACCTTC.

This clonotype has a count of ten or more. V usage is TRBV20-1 and J usage is TRBJ1-1, with D uncertain. Trimming shortened V by 5 bases and J by 2 bases, and 9 bases separated the two germline ends. Germline CDR1 reads DFQATT; CDR2 reads SNEGSKA (reference sequence). The CDR3 runs to 12 residues. As DNA, the CDR3 is TGCAGTGCTGCCCGAGGCAACACTGAAGCTTTCTTT. Translated, it gives CSAARGNTEAFF.

This clonotype was found many times. The V and J genes are TRBV10-3 and TRBJ2-1, with no clear D. CDR1 is ENHRY and CDR2 is SYGVKD in the germline V gene. Trimming stripped 0 bases from V and 0 bases from J, with 9 bases between. CDR3 length: 16 amino acids. The CDR3 nucleotides are TGTGCCATCAGTGAGTCGAGGACCAGCTCCTACAATGAGCAGTTCTTC. As protein: CAISESRTSSYNEQFF.

V usage is TRBV15 and J usage is TRBJ2-1, with 16 bases that match TRBD2. CDR3 size: 19 residues. J gave up 3 bases and V 2 bases, and 7 bases lay outside the gene matches. Germline CDR1 and CDR2: LNHNV and YYDKDF (reference sequence). The CDR3 nucleotides read TGTGCCACCAGCAGACTCGGGACTAGCGGGAGGGGAGGCTACAATGAGCAGTTCTTC. Protein product: CATSRLGTSGRGGYNEQFF.

This clonotype came up many times. The chain carries TRBV4-3 and TRBJ1-6; D remains unclear. V lost 2 bases and J lost 9, with 11 bases in between. The CDR3 has 14 amino acids. Germline lookup yields CDR1 LGHNA and CDR2 YSLEER. CDR3 sequence reads: CASSQKGGGSPLHF. Written as DNA, the CDR3 is TGCGCCAGCAGCCAAAAAGGTGGCGGTTCACCCCTCCACTTT.

This clonotype has a handful of counts. The chain uses TRBV20-1 and TRBJ2-1; D assignment may be TRBD1 or TRBD2 (5 bases each). Germline CDR1 is DFQATT and CDR2 is SNEGSKA (reference sequence). The CDR3 spans 13 residues. Deletions cut 5 bases from V and 2 bases from J, with 10 bases between. CDR3: CSAGGPAYNEQFF. In DNA form, the CDR3 reads TGCAGTGCTGGGGGACCAGCCTACAATGAGCAGTTCTTC.

This clonotype came up many times. The J gene is TRBJ1-1, the V gene TRBV28, with no clear D. CDR3 length equals 13 residues. V gave up 3 bases and J gave up 8 bases, with 13 bases separating them. The germline V gene has CDR1 MDHEN and CDR2 SYDVKM. The CDR3 region is CASSLTRGGEAFF. CDR3 sequence (DNA): TGTGCCAGCAGTTTGACCCGTGGAGGAGAAGCTTTCTTT.